This TCR beta chain stems from a study of T-cell memory formation after mild COVID-19. Study-wide results and caveats: Whether second-wave clones peaking at day 37 were SARS-CoV-2 specific went unconfirmed. Some clones that responded turned up in pre-infection memory, which suggests that cross-reactive memory joined in. For contracting clones, CD4+ ones sat mainly in CM and EM, CD8+ in EMRA.

A remark on this clonotype: Its antigen is not identified.

Germline V CDR1 and CDR2: MNHNS, SASEGT. The CDR3 contains 16 residues. V was trimmed by 0 bases and J by 0 bases, leaving 10 bases between them. The 5'RACE method, run with constant-segment primers, produced TCR alpha and TCR beta cDNA libraries (carrying sample barcodes and UMIs). TCRdb independently ran MiXCR on the 5' RACE reads; one entry per CDR3 protein. The sample carries a few hundred thousand distinct CDR3 sequences, 13% to 15% recorded once. Source material: PBMCs or a T cell subset sorted from them (not recorded which). The rearrangement joins TRBV6-1 to TRBJ2-3; TRBD1 might be the D (5 bases). This TCR was recovered from a man younger than 30 who had mild COVID-19 (a few samples of this study predate the infection). Cell type and time point are not known. For the CDR3, the DNA is TGTGCCAGCAGTGAAGCGGGGCAGGCAAGCACAGATACGCAGTATTTT. This gives the protein CASSEAGQASTDTQYF.